The 4 T cell receptor beta chains below were found in one sample sequenced in a study of type 1 and type 2 diabetes patients. Genomic DNA was the PCR template. Amplification of the beta chain CDR3 used 30 forward and 13 reverse multiplex primers. TCRdb recomputed calls from the multiplex PCR reads with MiXCR, one row per CDR3 protein. The table has 250,000 or so distinct CDR3 sequences, around 47% seen once. What was sequenced was peripheral blood mononuclear cells (PBMCs). The source of these receptors is a man aged 18 to 30 with type 2 diabetes.

CDR3 in amino acids: CASGGPQQGWSTDTQYF. The CDR3 DNA reads as TGTGCCAGCGGGGGCCCGCAACAGGGCTGGAGCACAGATACGCAGTATTTT. The chain couples TRBV2 to TRBJ2-3; maybe TRBD1 (6 bases). Germline V CDR1 and CDR2: SNHLY, FYNNEI. V lost 8 bases and J lost 0, with 21 bases in between. The length of the CDR3 is 17 residues. Full variable domain (rest looked up from reference TRBV2 and TRBJ2-3): EPEVTQTPSHQVTQMGQEVILRCVPISNHLYFYWYRQILGQKVEFLVSFYNNEISEKSEIFDDQFSVERPDGSNFTLKIRSTKLEDSAMYFCASGGPQQGWSTDTQYFGPGTRLTVL.

Concerning this clonotype itself: Sequence at one end of the junction differs from germline and may be a read error. The gene calls are TRBV7-6 and TRBJ1-2, with TRBD1 identical over 9 bases. CDR1 and CDR2 from the germline V gene are SGHVS and FNYEAQ. The CDR3 is 19 residues long. DNA of the CDR3: TGTGCCAGCAGCTCTAGGGGATCCTCAACGGGACAGGGACTCTATGGCAACACCTTC. Translating it yields CASSSRGSSTGQGLYGNTF.

The sample holds a few counts of this clonotype. V usage is TRBV19 and J usage is TRBJ2-2; TRBD2 aligns across 11 bases. The germline V gene encodes CDR1 LNHDA and CDR2 SQIVND (reference sequence). The CDR3 runs 16 residues. The junction had 7 bases not matched to a gene; V was cut back by 6 bases and J by 4 bases. The CDR3 DNA reads as TGTGCCAGTAGCGACCCTAGCGGGGGGACCACCGGGGAGCTGTTTTTT. Amino acid sequence: CASSDPSGGTTGELFF.

The J gene is TRBJ2-3, the V gene TRBV7-9; maybe TRBD2 (6 bases). The V gene's germline CDR1 is SEHNR and CDR2 FQNEAQ (reference sequence). The CDR3 is 18 residues long. V lost 3 bases to trimming and J lost 0 bases, with 19 bases between them. CDR3 residues: CASSFSPPGLSSTDTQYF. The CDR3 DNA is TGTGCCAGCAGCTTTAGTCCACCGGGACTCTCTAGCACAGATACGCAGTATTTT.